This is a list of T cell receptor beta chains from one sample in a study of blood T cell repertoires in COVID-19. The table came from immunoSEQ multiplex PCR; TCRdb's copy has only in-frame clones and leaves some out. The sample has around 80,000 clones, 80% to 85% seen once. The material sequenced was peripheral blood. The receptors shown here come from a human donor in a cohort sampled during active COVID-19. The CDR3 runs from the conserved cysteine through the conserved F or W. Fields, in order: V gene, clone size, D gene, J gene, CDR3 protein, CDR3 DNA. D genes are given only for firm matches. Part of the rows lack a size; the others show once, few, many or a class for expanded clones.

>TRBV28|-|-|TRBJ2-7
CASRTTGPYEQYF
TGTGCCAGCAGGACAACAGGTCCCTACGAGCAGTACTTC
>TRBV6-5|-|TRBD1|TRBJ2-1
CASSAGQGSNEQFF
TGTGCCAGCAGCGCCGGACAGGGGAGCAATGAGCAGTTCTTC
>TRBV5-4|-|-|TRBJ2-5
CASSSEGRETQYF
TGTGCCAGCAGCTCTGAGGGGAGGGAGACCCAGTACTTC
>TRBV6-4|-|-|TRBJ2-2
CASSDSSTGTVAGELFF
TGTGCCAGCAGTGACTCGTCGACAGGAACGGTCGCCGGGGAGCTGTTTTTT
>TRBV3-1/TRBV3-2|-|-|TRBJ1-2
CASSQAFNYGYTF
TGTGCCAGCAGCCAAGCTTTCAACTATGGCTACACCTTC
>TRBV4-1|-|TRBD2|TRBJ2-3
CASKDSGLSTDTQYF
TGCGCCAGCAAAGATAGCGGGCTTAGCACAGATACGCAGTATTTT
>TRBV19|-|-|TRBJ2-5
CASTWANGETQYF
TGTGCCAGTACCTGGGCAAACGGAGAGACCCAGTACTTC
>TRBV7-3|-|TRBD1|TRBJ2-3
CASRPGTGPDTQYF
TGTGCCAGCAGGCCCGGGACAGGGCCAGATACGCAGTATTTT
>TRBV20-1|few|-|TRBJ1-5
CSASGQNQPQHF
TGCAGTGCTAGTGGGCAGAATCAGCCCCAGCATTTT
>TRBV7-2|-|TRBD1|TRBJ2-7
CASSLGPGQGATYEQYF
TGTGCCAGCAGCTTAGGGCCGGGACAGGGGGCGACCTACGAGCAGTACTTC
>TRBV5-6|once|-|TRBJ2-6
CASSLQGGTPSGANVLTF
TGTGCCAGCAGCTTACAGGGTGGCACCCCATCTGGGGCCAACGTCCTGACTTTC
>TRBV5-4|-|-|TRBJ2-5
CASSLVAEETQYF
TGTGCCAGCAGCTTAGTTGCAGAAGAGACCCAGTACTTC
>TRBV19|-|-|TRBJ2-5
CASSMGRLNQETQYF
TGTGCCAGTAGTATGGGCAGGTTAAACCAAGAGACCCAGTACTTC
>TRBV29-1|-|-|TRBJ1-3
CSATGFGNTIYF
TGCAGCGCTACAGGTTTTGGAAACACCATATATTTT
>TRBV3-1/TRBV3-2|-|TRBD1|TRBJ1-2
CASSPHRDRGLGYTF
TGTGCCAGCAGCCCCCATCGAGACAGGGGGCTAGGCTACACCTTC
>TRBV29-1|-|TRBD2|TRBJ2-7
CSVFGRAPVMSEQYF
TGCAGCGTCTTCGGGAGGGCCCCAGTAATGAGCGAGCAGTACTTC
>TRBV30|-|-|TRBJ1-5
CAWSGTIHQPQHF
TGTGCCTGGAGTGGGACTATCCATCAGCCCCAGCATTTT
>TRBV19|-|-|TRBJ1-1
CATTGSRGTEAFF
TGTGCCACCACGGGCAGCCGAGGGACTGAAGCTTTCTTT
>TRBV5-1|-|TRBD2|TRBJ2-3
CASSLPAGTTDTQYF
TGCGCCAGCAGCTTGCCAGCGGGGACCACAGATACGCAGTATTTT
>TRBV4-1|-|-|TRBJ1-5
CASRGQPQHF
TGCGCCAGTCGGGGGCAGCCCCAGCATTTT
>TRBV7-9|-|TRBD1|TRBJ2-7
CASSLAKGAQPYEQYF
TGTGCCAGCAGCTTAGCGAAGGGGGCGCAGCCCTACGAGCAGTACTTC
>TRBV5-1|-|-|TRBJ2-3
CASSVAGGTDTQYF
TGCGCCAGCAGTGTGGCAGGGGGCACAGATACGCAGTATTTT
>TRBV12-3/TRBV12-4|few|-|TRBJ1-5
CASQQGPDQPQHF
TGTGCCAGCCAACAGGGACCGGATCAGCCCCAGCATTTT
>TRBV24-1|-|TRBD2|TRBJ2-7
CATSDRGGTYEQYF
TGTGCCACCAGTGATCGGGGGGGGACCTACGAGCAGTACTTC
>TRBV27|-|TRBD2|TRBJ2-1
CASRLAGADEQFF
TGTGCCAGCCGACTAGCGGGGGCCGATGAGCAGTTCTTC
>TRBV5-1|once|-|TRBJ1-3
CASSLGATHSGNTIYF
TGCGCCAGCAGCTTGGGGGCCACACACTCTGGAAACACCATATATTTT
>TRBV20-1|-|TRBD1|TRBJ1-2
CSASAWDRGFYGYTF
TGCAGTGCTAGTGCCTGGGACAGGGGCTTCTATGGCTACACCTTC
>TRBV6-5|-|-|TRBJ2-6
CASHHRAGANVLTF
TGTGCCAGTCACCACAGAGCTGGGGCCAACGTCCTGACTTTC
>TRBV4-2|-|-|TRBJ1-1
CASSPLIRGHTEAFF
TGTGCCAGCAGCCCTCTAATCAGGGGACATACTGAAGCTTTCTTT
>TRBV19|-|TRBD1|TRBJ1-4
CASSMFPLNRGPTNEKLFF
TGTGCCAGTTCTATGTTCCCACTTAACAGGGGTCCAACTAATGAAAAACTGTTTTTT
>TRBV2|-|-|TRBJ1-2
CASSEVQVYGYTF
TGTGCCAGCAGTGAAGTACAGGTCTATGGCTACACCTTC
>TRBV18|-|-|TRBJ1-3
CASSPLIGGTAGNTIYF
TGTGCCAGCTCACCACTTATCGGGGGAACGGCTGGAAACACCATATATTTT
>TRBV5-5|-|TRBD1|TRBJ2-2
CASSRRQGADFTGELFF
TGTGCCAGCAGCAGAAGACAGGGGGCGGATTTCACCGGGGAGCTGTTTTTT
>TRBV21-1|few|-|TRBJ2-7
CASSKDSYEQYF
TGTGCCAGCAGCAAAGACAGTTACGAGCAGTACTTC
>TRBV5-1|-|TRBD1|TRBJ1-1
CASSLAGTVSGTEAFF
TGCGCCAGCAGCTTGGCCGGGACAGTATCGGGCACTGAAGCTTTCTTT
>TRBV19|-|-|TRBJ2-3
CASSMGGYTDTQYF
TGTGCCAGTAGTATGGGGGGTTACACAGATACGCAGTATTTT
>TRBV6-5|few|-|TRBJ2-7
CASQSGDAYEQYF
TGTGCCAGCCAGTCCGGGGATGCCTACGAGCAGTACTTC
>TRBV7-9|-|-|TRBJ2-2
CASSLLRESGELFF
TGTGCCAGCAGCTTACTGAGGGAAAGCGGGGAGCTGTTTTTT
>TRBV3-1/TRBV3-2|-|TRBD2|TRBJ2-1
CASSQELAGKFFF
TGTGCCAGCAGCCAAGAGCTAGCGGGGAAATTCTTCTTC
>TRBV9|few|-|TRBJ1-1
CASSSQVNTEAFF
TGTGCCAGCAGCTCTCAGGTGAACACTGAAGCTTTCTTT
>TRBV6-6|-|TRBD1|TRBJ2-7
CASSFPGQGGREQYF
TGTGCCAGCAGTTTCCCGGGACAGGGGGGTAGGGAGCAGTACTTC
>TRBV27|-|TRBD2|TRBJ2-1
CASSSPWGGSNEQFF
TGTGCCAGCAGTTCCCCTTGGGGGGGTAGCAATGAGCAGTTCTTC
>TRBV5-4|once|TRBD1|TRBJ1-1
CASSLQGVDTEAFF
TGTGCCAGCAGCTTGCAGGGGGTGGACACTGAAGCTTTCTTT
>TRBV7-9|-|TRBD1|TRBJ2-7
CASSFGDSHPVGEQYF
TGTGCCAGCAGCTTCGGGGACAGCCACCCTGTTGGCGAGCAGTACTTC
>TRBV18|-|TRBD1|TRBJ2-1
CASSPRQGDGEQFF
TGTGCCAGCTCACCACGGCAGGGGGATGGGGAGCAGTTCTTC
>TRBV5-1|-|TRBD1|TRBJ2-7
CASSFSVGKRDRAYEQYF
TGCGCCAGCAGCTTTTCCGTGGGGAAGAGGGACAGAGCTTACGAGCAGTACTTC